This T cell receptor beta chain was identified during a study of Graves' ophthalmopathy and Graves' hyperthyroidism. For repertoire sequencing, the TCR beta CDR3 regions were amplified from RNA transcripts. The workflow started with a first-round RT-PCR run with HTBI primers and then moved on to a second-round multiplex PCR. One entry per CDR3 protein results from TCRdb running MiXCR on the multiplex PCR reads. This table holds about 50,000 distinct CDR3 sequences, around 50% found once. Exclusion covered patients with other autoimmune diseases or uncontrolled infections (as well as pregnancy or lactation). This clonotype was picked up many times. Trimming cost V 8 bases and J 8 bases, with 13 bases left between them. This CDR3 contains 12 residues.

The rearrangement links TRBV12-3 or TRBV12-4 to TRBJ2-1; tentatively, D is TRBD1 (5 bases). The sample comprised peripheral blood. The clonotype originates from an adult woman with Graves' ophthalmopathy. In DNA, the CDR3 is TGTGCCAGCCGTCAGGGTCGGGATGAGCAGTTCTTC. Protein product: CASRQGRDEQFF.